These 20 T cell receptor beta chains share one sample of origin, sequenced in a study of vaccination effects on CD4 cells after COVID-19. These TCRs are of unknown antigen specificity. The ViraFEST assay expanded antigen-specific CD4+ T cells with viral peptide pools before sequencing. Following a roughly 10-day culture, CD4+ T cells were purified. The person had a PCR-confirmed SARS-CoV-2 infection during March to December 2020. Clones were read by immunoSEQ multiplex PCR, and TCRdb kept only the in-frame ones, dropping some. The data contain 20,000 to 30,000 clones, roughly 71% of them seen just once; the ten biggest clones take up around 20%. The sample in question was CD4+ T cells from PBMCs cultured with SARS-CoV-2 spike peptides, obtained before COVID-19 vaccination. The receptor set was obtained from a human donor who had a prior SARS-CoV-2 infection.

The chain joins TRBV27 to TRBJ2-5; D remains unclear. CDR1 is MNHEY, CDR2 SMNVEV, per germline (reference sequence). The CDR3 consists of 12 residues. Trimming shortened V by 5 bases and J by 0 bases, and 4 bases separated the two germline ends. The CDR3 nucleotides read TGTGCCAGCAGTCGAAACCAAGAGACCCAGTACTTC. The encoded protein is CASSRNQETQYF.

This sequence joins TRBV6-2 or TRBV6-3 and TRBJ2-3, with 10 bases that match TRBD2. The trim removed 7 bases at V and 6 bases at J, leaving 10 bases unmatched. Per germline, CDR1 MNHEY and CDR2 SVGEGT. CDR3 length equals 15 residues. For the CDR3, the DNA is TGTGCCAGCACCCCTAGCGGGAGAGGAACGGATACGCAGTATTTT. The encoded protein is CASTPSGRGTDTQYF.

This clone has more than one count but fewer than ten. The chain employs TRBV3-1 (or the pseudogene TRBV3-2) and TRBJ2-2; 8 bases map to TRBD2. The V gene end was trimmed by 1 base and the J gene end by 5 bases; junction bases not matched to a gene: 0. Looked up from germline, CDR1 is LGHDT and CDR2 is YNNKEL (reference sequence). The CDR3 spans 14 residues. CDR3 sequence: CASSQASGTGELFF. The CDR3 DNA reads TGTGCCAGCAGCCAAGCTAGCGGGACCGGGGAGCTGTTTTTT.

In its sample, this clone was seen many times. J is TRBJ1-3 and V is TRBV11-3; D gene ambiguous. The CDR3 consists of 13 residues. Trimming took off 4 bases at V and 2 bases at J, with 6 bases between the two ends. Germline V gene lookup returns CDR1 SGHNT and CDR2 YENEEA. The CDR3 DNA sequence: TGTGCCAGCAGCTCCTTACCTGGAAACACCATATATTTT. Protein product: CASSSLPGNTIYF.

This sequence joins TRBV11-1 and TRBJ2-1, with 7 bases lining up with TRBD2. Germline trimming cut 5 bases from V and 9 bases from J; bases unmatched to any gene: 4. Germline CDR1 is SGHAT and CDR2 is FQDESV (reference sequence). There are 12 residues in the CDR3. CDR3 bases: TGTGCCAGCAGCCTCCGGGGGGTTGAGCAGTTCTTC. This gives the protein CASSLRGVEQFF. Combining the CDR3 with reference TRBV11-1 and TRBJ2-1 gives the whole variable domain EAEVAQSPRYKITEKSQAVAFWCDPISGHATLYWYRQILGQGPELLVQFQDESVVDDSQLPKDRFSAERLKGVDSTLKIQPAELGDSAMYLCASSLRGVEQFFGPGTRLTVL.

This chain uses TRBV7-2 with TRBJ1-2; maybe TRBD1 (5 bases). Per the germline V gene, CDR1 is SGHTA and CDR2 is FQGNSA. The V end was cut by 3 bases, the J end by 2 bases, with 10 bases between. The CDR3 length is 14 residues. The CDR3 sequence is CASSFRDGNYGYTF. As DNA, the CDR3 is TGTGCCAGCAGCTTCAGGGACGGGAACTATGGCTACACCTTC.

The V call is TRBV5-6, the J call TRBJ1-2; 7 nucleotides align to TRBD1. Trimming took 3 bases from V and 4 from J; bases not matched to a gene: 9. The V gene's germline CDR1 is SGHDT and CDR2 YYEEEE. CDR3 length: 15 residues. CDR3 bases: TGTGCCAGCAGCTACACAGGGGAGCCTATCTATGGCTACACCTTC. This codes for CASSYTGEPIYGYTF.

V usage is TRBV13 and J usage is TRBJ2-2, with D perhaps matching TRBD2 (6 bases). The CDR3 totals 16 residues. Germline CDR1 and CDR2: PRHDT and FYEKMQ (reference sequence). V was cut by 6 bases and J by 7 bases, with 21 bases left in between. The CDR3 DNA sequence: TGTGCCAGCAGATCCCTGGACTCGCGGGGAATCGGGGAGCTGTTTTTT. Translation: CASRSLDSRGIGELFF.

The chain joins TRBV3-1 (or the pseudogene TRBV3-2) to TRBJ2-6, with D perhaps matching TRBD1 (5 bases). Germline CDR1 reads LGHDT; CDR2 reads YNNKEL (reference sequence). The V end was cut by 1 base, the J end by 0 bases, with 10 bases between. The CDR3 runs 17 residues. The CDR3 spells CASSQGQILSGANVLTF. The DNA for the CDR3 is TGTGCCAGCAGCCAAGGACAGATACTCTCTGGGGCCAACGTCCTGACTTTC.

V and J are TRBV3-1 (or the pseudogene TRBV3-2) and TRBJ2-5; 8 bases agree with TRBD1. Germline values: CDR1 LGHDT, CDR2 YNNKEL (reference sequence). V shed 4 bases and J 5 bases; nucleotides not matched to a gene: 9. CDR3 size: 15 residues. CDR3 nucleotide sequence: TGTGCCAGCAGCCCCAGGACAGGGAGCGGGGAGACCCAGTACTTC. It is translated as CASSPRTGSGETQYF.

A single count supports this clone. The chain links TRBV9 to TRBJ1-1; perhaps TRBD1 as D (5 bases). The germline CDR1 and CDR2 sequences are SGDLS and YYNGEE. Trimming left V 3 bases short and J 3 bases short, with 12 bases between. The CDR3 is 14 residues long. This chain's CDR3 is CASSADTRDTEAFF. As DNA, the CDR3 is TGTGCCAGCAGCGCGGACACTCGGGACACTGAAGCTTTCTTT.

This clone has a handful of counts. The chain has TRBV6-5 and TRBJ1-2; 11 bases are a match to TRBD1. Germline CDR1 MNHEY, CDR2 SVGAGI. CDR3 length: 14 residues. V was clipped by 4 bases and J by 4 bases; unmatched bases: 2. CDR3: CASSWTGGAYGYTF. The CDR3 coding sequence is TGTGCCAGCAGTTGGACAGGGGGCGCCTATGGCTACACCTTC.

DNA for the CDR3: TGTGCCAGCAGTGCTGACCCTTCTCAGCCCCAGCATTTT. Amino acid sequence: CASSADPSQPQHF. The V call is TRBV9, the J call TRBJ1-5, with unresolved D. V shed 5 bases and J shed 6 bases, with 12 bases lying between them. Germline V gene sequence: CDR1 SGDLS, CDR2 YYNGEE. This CDR3 region has 13 residues.

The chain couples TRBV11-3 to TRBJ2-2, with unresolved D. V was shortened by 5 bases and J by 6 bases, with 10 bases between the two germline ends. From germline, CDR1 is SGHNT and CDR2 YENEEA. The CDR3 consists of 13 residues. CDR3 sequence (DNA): TGTGCCAGCAGCATAAGGGATCCCGGGGAGCTGTTTTTT. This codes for CASSIRDPGELFF.

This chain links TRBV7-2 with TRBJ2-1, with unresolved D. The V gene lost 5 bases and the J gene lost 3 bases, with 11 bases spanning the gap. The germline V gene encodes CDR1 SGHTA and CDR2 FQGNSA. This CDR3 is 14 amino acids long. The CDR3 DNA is TGTGCCAGCAGCACAAGGGTCTACTACAATGAGCAGTTCTTC. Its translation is CASSTRVYYNEQFF. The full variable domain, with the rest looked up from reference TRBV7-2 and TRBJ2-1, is GAGVSQSPSNKVTEKGKDVELRCDPISGHTALYWYRQSLGQGLEFLIYFQGNSAPDKSGLPSDRFSAERTGGSVSTLTIQRTQQEDSAVYLCASSTRVYYNEQFFGPGTRLTVL.

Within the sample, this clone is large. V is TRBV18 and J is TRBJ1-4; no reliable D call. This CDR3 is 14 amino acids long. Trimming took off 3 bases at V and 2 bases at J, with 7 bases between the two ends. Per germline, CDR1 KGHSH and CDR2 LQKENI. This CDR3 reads CASSPMGTNEKLFF. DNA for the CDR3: TGTGCCAGCTCACCGATGGGGACTAATGAAAAACTGTTTTTT.

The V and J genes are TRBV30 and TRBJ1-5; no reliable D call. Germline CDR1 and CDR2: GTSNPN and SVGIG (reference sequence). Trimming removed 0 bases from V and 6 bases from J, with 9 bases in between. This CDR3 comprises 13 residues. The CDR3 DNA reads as TGTGCCTGGAGTGTTCTGGGAAGTCAGCCCCAGCATTTT. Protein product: CAWSVLGSQPQHF.

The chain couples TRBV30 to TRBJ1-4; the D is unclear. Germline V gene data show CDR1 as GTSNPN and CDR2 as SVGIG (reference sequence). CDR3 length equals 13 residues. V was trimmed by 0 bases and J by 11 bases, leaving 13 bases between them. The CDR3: CAWSVLSTPKLFF. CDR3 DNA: TGTGCCTGGAGTGTACTGAGTACCCCCAAACTGTTTTTT.

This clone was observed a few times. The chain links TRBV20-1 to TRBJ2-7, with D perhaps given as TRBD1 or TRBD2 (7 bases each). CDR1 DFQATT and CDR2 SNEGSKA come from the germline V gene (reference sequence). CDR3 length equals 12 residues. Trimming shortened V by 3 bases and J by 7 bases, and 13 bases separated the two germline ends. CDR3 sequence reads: CSASQGGGEQYF. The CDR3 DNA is TGCAGTGCTAGTCAGGGGGGAGGGGAGCAGTACTTC.

This chain's CDR3 is CASSFSNYGYTF. The CDR3 coding sequence is TGTGCCAGCAGCTTTAGCAACTATGGCTACACCTTC. This chain links TRBV7-9 with TRBJ1-2, with D unclear. The CDR3 runs to 12 residues. V gave up 3 bases and J gave up 2 bases, with 4 bases separating them. Germline loops: CDR1 SEHNR, CDR2 FQNEAQ (reference sequence).